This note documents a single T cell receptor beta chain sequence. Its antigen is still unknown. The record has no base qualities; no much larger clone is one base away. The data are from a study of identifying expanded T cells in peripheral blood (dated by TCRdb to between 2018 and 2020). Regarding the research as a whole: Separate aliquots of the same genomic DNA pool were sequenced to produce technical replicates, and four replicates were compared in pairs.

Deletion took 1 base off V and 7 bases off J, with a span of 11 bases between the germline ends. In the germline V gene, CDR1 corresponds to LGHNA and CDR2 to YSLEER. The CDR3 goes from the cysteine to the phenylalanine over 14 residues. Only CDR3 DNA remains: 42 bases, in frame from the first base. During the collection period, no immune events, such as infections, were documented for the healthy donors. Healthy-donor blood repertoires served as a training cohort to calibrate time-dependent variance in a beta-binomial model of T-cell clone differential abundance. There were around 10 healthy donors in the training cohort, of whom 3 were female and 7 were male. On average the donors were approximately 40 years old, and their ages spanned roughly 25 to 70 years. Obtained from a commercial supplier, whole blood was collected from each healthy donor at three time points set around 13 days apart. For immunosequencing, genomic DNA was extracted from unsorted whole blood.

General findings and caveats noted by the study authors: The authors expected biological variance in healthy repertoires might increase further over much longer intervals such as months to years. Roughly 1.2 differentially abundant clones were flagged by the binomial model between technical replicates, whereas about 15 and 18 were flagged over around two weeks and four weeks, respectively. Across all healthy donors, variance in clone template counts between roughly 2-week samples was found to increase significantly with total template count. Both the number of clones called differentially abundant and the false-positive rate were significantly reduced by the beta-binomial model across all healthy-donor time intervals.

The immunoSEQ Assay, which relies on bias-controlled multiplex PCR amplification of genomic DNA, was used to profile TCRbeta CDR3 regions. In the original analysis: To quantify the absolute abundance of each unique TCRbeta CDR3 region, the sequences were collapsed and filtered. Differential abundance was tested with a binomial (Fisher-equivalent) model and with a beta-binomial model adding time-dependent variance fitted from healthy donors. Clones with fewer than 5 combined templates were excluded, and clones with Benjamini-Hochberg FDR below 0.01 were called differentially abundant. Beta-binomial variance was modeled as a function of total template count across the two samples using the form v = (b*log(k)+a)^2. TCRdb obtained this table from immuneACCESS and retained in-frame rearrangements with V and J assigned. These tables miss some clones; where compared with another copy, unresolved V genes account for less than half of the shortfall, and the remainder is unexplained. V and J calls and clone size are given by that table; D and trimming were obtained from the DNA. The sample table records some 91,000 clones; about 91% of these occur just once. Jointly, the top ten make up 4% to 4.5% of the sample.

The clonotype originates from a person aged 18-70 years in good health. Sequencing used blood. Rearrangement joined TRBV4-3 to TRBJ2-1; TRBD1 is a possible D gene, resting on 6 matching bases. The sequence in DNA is TGCGCCAGCAGCCAAGTCGCCGGGACAAATGAGCAGTTCTTC. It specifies CASSQVAGTNEQFF.